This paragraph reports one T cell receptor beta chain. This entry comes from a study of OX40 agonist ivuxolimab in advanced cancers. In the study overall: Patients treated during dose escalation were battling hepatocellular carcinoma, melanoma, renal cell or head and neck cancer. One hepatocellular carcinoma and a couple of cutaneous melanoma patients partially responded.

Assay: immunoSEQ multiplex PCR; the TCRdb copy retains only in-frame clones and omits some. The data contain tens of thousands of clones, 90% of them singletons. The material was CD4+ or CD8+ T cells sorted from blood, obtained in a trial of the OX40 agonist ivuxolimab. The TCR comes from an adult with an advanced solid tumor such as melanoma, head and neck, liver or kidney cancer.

The CDR3: CASSFLAGFQETQYF. The CDR3 coding sequence is TGTGCCAGCAGCTTCCTAGCGGGCTTCCAAGAGACCCAGTACTTC. This chain joins TRBV7-9 and TRBJ2-5, with 8 bases aligning to TRBD2. This CDR3 region has 15 residues. The J segment lost 1 base and the V segment lost 3 bases, leaving 4 bases of the junction unmatched. Germline values: CDR1 SEHNR, CDR2 FQNEAQ (reference sequence).